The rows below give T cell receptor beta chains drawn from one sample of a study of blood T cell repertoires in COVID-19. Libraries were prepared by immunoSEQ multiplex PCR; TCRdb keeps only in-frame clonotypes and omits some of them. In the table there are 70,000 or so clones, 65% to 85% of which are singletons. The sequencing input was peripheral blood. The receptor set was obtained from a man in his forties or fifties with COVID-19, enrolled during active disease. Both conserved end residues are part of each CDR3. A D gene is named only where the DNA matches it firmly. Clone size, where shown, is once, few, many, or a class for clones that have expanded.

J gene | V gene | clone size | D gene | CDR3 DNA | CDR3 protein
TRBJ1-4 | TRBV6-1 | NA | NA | TGTGCCAGCAGTGAAGCCCAGGGTGGGGGCCCGTGGGAAAAACTGTTTTTT | CASSEAQGGGPWEKLFF
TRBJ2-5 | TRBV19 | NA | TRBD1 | TGTGCCAGTAGTATGGGGACAGGGTCCCGGGAGACCCAGTACTTC | CASSMGTGSRETQYF
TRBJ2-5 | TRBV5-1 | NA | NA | TGCGCCAGCAGCTTGGCAGGGGTTGCGGAGACCCAGTACTTC | CASSLAGVAETQYF
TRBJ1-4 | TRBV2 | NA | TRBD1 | TGTGCCAGCAGTTATCGGACAGGGAGGATTGCTGCAACTAATGAAAAACTGTTTTTT | CASSYRTGRIAATNEKLFF
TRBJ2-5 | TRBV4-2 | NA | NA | TGTGCCAGCAGCCAAGGAGATTTGGGGGGAGGAGGCTGGCAGACCCAGTACTTC | CASSQGDLGGGGWQTQYF
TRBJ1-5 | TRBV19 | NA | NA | TGTGCCAGTAGTGCCCTGAAGGGGAGGAATCAGCCCCAGCATTTT | CASSALKGRNQPQHF
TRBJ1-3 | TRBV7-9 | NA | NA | TGTGCCAGCAGCTTAGATCAGGACGGACTCTCTGGAAACACCATATATTTT | CASSLDQDGLSGNTIYF
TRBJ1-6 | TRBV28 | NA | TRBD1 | TGTGCCAGTGGACAGGGAAGATCACCCCTCCACTTT | CASGQGRSPLHF
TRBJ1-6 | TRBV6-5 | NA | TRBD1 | TGTGCCAGCAGTTGGGGACGACAGGGGAATTCACCCCTCCACTTT | CASSWGRQGNSPLHF
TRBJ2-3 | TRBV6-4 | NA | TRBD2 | TGTGCCAGCAGTGACCGGCTAGCGGGAAGCACAGATACGCAGTATTTT | CASSDRLAGSTDTQYF
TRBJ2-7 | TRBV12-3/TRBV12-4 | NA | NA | TGTGCCAGCAGTCCCCAGGAGGGTAGAGAGCAGTACTTC | CASSPQEGREQYF
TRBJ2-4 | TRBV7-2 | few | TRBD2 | TGTGCCAGCAGCTTATGGACTAGCGGGAGGGCCGGGGCCAAAAACATTCAGTACTTC | CASSLWTSGRAGAKNIQYF
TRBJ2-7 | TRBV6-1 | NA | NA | TGTGCCAGCAGTGAAGCAGGAGGGTTCGCCTACGAGCAGTACTTC | CASSEAGGFAYEQYF
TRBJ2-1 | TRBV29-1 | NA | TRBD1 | TGCAGCGACCGGGACAGGGGCTACAATGAGCAGTTCTTC | CSDRDRGYNEQFF
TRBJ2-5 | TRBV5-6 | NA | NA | TGTGCCACCAGAAAGGGGGTGGAGACCCAGTACTTC | CATRKGVETQYF
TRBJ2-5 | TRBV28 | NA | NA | TGTGCCAGCATTCGGAGGTTTGGGGAGACCCAGTACTTC | CASIRRFGETQYF
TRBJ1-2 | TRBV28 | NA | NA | TGTGCCAGCAGGGTAGGAGGGTACTATGGCTACACCTTC | CASRVGGYYGYTF
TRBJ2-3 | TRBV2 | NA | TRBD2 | TGTGCCAGCGGGGGAAGCGGGAGTGAGACAGATACGCAGTATTTT | CASGGSGSETDTQYF
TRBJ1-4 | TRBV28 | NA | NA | TGTGCCAGCAGGGCCTCGGGGGGGGGAGAAGAAAAACTGTTTTTT | CASRASGGGEEKLFF
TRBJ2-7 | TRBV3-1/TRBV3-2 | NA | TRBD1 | TGTGCCAGCAGCCAAGAGTATAGGACAGGGGGTCGGGAGCAGTACTTC | CASSQEYRTGGREQYF
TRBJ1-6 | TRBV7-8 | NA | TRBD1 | TGTGCCAGCAGATCCTTAGGGTCCGGGACAGACAATTCACCCCTCCACTTT | CASRSLGSGTDNSPLHF
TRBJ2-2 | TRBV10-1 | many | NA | TGCGCCAGCGGCCCTCGAACCGGGGAGCTGTTTTTT | CASGPRTGELFF
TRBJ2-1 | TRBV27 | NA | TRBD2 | TGTGCCAGCACCGGACTAGCGAGTTCCTCCTACAATGAGCAGTTCTTC | CASTGLASSSYNEQFF
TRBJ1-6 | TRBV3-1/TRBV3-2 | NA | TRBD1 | TGTGCCAGCAGCCCGGGACAGGAATGGGGGACCCTCCACTTT | CASSPGQEWGTLHF
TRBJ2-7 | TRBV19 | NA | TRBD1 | TGTGCCAGTAGTGAGGACAGGGGAGGCTACGAGCAGTACTTC | CASSEDRGGYEQYF
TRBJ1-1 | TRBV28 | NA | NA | TGTGCCAGCAGTCTTTCGCGCGTTGGTGAAGCTTTCTTT | CASSLSRVGEAFF
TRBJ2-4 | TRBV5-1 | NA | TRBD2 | TGCGCCAGCAGCTGGGAGACTAGCCTTGGAAACATTCAGTACTTC | CASSWETSLGNIQYF
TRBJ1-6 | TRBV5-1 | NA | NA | TGCGCCAGCAGCTTGGTTGTTTCGTCTATTCAATCACCCCTCCACTTT | CASSLVVSSIQSPLHF
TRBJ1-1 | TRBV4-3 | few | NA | TGCGCCAGCAGCCAAGTACAGGTTCCTATGGAAGCTTTCTTT | CASSQVQVPMEAFF
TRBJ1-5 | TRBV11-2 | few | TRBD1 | TGTGCCAGCAGCCCGTCCGGGACAGGGGTCAATCAGCCCCAGCATTTT | CASSPSGTGVNQPQHF
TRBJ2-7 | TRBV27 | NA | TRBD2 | TGTGCCAGCATCAGCCATAGCGGGGGAAGACCAAACTACGAGCAGTACTTC | CASISHSGGRPNYEQYF
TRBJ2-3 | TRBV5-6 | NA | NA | TGTGCCAGCCTTCTTTGGGGCGCTGATACGCAGTATTTT | CASLLWGADTQYF
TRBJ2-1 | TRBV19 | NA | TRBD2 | TGTGCCAGTAGTGGGCGGACTAGCGGGAGATCTGAGCAGTTCTTC | CASSGRTSGRSEQFF
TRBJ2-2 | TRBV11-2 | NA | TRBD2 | TGTGCCAGCAGCCCTCGGGCTAGCGGGGGAACCGGGGAGCTGTTTTTT | CASSPRASGGTGELFF
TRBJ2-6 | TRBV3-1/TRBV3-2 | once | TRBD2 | TGTGCCAGCAGCCAGAGCAGCGGGGGCTCTGGGGCCAACGTCCTGACTTTC | CASSQSSGGSGANVLTF
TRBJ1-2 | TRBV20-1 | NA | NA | TGCAGTGCTAGATCCCCCCGGGGCTACACCTTC | CSARSPRGYTF
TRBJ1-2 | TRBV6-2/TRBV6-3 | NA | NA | TGTGCCAGCAGTTTGGGACTCGAATATGGCTACACCTTC | CASSLGLEYGYTF
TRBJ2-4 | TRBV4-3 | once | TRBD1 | TGCGCCAGCAGCCAAGCGGGACAGGGATGGGGAAACATTCAGTACTTC | CASSQAGQGWGNIQYF
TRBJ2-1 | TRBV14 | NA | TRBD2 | TGTGCCAGCAGCCAACTGGGACTAGCGGCAGGATACAATGAGCAGTTCTTC | CASSQLGLAAGYNEQFF
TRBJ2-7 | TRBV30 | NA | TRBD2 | TGTGCCTGGGGACTAGCGGGGAGCTCCTACGAGCAGTACTTC | CAWGLAGSSYEQYF
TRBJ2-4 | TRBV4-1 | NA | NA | TGCGCCAGCAGCCAAAGATTTTTCCAGGGGACCTCCAAAAACATTCAGTACTTC | CASSQRFFQGTSKNIQYF
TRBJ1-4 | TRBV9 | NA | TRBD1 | TGTGCCAGCAGTCCCCTGACCCGGACAGGGGGGAATGAAAAACTGTTTTTT | CASSPLTRTGGNEKLFF
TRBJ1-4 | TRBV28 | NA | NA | TGTGCCAGCAGCACGGATCGTAGGGGCAGGGAAAAACTGTTTTTT | CASSTDRRGREKLFF
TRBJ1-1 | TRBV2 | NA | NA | TGTGCCAGCAGTAATCAGGGGAAGGACACTGAAGCTTTCTTT | CASSNQGKDTEAFF
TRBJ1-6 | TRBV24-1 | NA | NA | TGTGCCACCAGTGATTTGCATGCAGGACACTTTCATAATTCACCCCTCCACTTT | CATSDLHAGHFHNSPLHF
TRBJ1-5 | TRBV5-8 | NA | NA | TGTGCCAGCGGCGGGGGGCAGGTGAGCAATCAGCCCCAGCATTTT | CASGGGQVSNQPQHF
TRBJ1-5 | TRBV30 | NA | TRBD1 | TGTGCCTGGAGTTTACAGGGGTCTCAGCCCCAGCATTTT | CAWSLQGSQPQHF
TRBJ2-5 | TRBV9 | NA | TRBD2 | TGTGCCAGCAGCCCCCTAGCGGGAGTGGGGGAGACCCAGTACTTC | CASSPLAGVGETQYF
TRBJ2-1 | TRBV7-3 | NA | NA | TGTGCCAGCAGCTTACTGGGACAACGCAATGAGCAGTTCTTC | CASSLLGQRNEQFF
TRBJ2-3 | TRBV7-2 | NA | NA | TGTGCCAGCAGCTTTTTCTCAGATACGCAGTATTTT | CASSFFSDTQYF
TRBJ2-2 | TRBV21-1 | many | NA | TGTGCCAGCAGCAAGTGTATACGACTAGCGGGAGAAGGCGGGGAGCTGTTTTTT | CASSKCIRLAGEGGELFF
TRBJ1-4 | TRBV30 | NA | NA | TGTGCCTGGAATAGGGACACCACAACTAATGAAAAACTGTTTTTT | CAWNRDTTTNEKLFF
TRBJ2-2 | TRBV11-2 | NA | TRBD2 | TGTGCCAGCAGCGGGAGGGGAGGGCCCTCCGGGGAGCTGTTTTTT | CASSGRGGPSGELFF
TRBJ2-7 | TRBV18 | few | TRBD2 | TGTGCCAGCTCACGTGGACTAGCCCGAGAGCAGTACTTC | CASSRGLAREQYF
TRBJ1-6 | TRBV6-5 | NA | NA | TGTGCCAGCAGTCTCCAGGTCAATTCACCCCTCCACTTT | CASSLQVNSPLHF